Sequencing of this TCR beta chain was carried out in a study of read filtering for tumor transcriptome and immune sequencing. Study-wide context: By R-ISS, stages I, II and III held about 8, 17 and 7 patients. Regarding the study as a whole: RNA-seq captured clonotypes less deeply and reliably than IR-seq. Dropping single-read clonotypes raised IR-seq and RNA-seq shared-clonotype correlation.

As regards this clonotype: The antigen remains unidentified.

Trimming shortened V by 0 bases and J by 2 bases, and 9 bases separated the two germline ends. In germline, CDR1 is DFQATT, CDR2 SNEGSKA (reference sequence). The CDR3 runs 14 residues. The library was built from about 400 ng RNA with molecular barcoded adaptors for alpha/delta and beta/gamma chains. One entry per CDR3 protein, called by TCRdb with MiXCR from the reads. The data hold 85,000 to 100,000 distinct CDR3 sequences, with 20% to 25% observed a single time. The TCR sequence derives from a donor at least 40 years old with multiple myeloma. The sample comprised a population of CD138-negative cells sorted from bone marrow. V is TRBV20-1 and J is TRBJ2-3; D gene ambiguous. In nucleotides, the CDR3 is TGCAGTGCTAGAGATCCGTCGGTCACAGATACGCAGTATTTT. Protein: CSARDPSVTDTQYF.